The entry below gives a single TCR beta chain sequence along with its context. The sample is drawn from a study of blood T cell repertoires in COVID-19. As for the study in general: Sites across the United States, Italy and Spain contributed samples from acute and convalescent COVID-19. Sources were T cells, B-cell-depleted T cells, or PBMCs; the material itself was cDNA or gDNA.

Original handling: Estimated nucleated cell counts came from reference gene primer amplification. Data came from immunoSEQ multiplex PCR; TCRdb stores just in-frame clones and leaves some out. That table supplies the V and J calls and clone size; D and trimming were determined from the DNA. The sample has 75,000 to 100,000 clones, 70% to 90% seen once; the top ten hold just under 20%. V was pared by 4 bases and J by 2 bases, with 13 bases of the junction left unmatched. The germline V gene encodes CDR1 LGHDT and CDR2 YNNKEL (reference sequence). The CDR3 runs 18 residues. The source is a human donor in a cohort sampled during active COVID-19. Specimen: peripheral blood. The chain recombines TRBV3-1 (or the pseudogene TRBV3-2) with TRBJ2-2; 7 bases line up with TRBD2. The CDR3: CASSPFAFSGLNTGELFF. The CDR3 DNA is TGTGCCAGCAGCCCCTTTGCGTTTAGCGGGCTAAACACCGGGGAGCTGTTTTTT.